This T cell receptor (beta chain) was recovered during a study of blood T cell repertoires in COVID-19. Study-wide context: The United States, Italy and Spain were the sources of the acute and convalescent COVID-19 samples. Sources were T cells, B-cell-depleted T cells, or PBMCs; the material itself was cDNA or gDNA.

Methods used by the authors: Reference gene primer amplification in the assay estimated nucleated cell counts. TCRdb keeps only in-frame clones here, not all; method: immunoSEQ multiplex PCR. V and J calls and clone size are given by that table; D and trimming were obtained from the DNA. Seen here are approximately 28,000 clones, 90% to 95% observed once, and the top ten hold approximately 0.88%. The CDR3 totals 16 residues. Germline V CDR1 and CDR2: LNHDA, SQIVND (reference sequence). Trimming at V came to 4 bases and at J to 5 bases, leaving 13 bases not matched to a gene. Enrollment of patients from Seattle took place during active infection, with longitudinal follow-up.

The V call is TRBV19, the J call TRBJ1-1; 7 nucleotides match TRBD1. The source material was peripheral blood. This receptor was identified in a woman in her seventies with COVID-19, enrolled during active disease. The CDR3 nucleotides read TGTGCCAGTAGTAGGGCAACAGGGGCGGGTGGGACTGAAGCTTTCTTT. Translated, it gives CASSRATGAGGTEAFF.